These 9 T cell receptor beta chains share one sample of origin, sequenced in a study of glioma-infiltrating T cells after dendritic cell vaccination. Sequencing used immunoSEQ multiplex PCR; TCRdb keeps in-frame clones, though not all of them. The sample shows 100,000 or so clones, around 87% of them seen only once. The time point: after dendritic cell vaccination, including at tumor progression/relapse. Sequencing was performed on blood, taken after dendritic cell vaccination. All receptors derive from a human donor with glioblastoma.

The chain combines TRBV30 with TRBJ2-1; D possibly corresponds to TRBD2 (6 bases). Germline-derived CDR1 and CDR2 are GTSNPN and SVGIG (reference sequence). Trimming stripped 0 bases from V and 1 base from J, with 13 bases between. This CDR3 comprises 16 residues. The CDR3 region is CAWSVRDSTSYNEQFF. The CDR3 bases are TGTGCCTGGAGTGTTCGGGACTCCACATCCTACAATGAGCAGTTCTTC.

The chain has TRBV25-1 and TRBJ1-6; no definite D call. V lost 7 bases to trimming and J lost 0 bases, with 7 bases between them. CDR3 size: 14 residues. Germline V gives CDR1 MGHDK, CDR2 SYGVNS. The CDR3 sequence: CASKESSYNSPLHF. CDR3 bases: TGTGCCAGCAAGGAGAGCTCCTATAATTCACCCCTCCACTTT.

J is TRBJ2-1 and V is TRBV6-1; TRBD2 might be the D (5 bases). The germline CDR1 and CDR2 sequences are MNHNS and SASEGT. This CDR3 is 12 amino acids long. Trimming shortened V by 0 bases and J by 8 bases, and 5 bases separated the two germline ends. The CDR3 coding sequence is TGTGCCAGCAGTGAAGCGCGGGATGAGCAGTTCTTC. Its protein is CASSEARDEQFF.

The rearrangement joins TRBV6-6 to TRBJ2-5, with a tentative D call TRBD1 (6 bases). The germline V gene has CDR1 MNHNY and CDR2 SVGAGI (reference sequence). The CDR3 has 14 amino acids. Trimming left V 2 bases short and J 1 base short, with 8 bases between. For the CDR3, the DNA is TGTGCCAGCAGTTACATGACAGGCCAAGAGACCCAGTACTTC. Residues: CASSYMTGQETQYF.

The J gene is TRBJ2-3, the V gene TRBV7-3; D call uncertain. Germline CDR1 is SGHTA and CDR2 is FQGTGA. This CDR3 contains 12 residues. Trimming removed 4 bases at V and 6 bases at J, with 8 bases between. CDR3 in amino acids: CASSSTRDTQYF. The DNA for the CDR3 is TGTGCCAGCAGCTCCACTCGGGATACGCAGTATTTT.

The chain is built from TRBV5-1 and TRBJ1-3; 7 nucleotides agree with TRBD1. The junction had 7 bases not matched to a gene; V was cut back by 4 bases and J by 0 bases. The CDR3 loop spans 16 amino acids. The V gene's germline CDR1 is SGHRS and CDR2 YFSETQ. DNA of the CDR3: TGCGCCAGCAGCCCGTGGACAGGCTTCTCTGGAAACACCATATATTTT. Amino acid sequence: CASSPWTGFSGNTIYF.

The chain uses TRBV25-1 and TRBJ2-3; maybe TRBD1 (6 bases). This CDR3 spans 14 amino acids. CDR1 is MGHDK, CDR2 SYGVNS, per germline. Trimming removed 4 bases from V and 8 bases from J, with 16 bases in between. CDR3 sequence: CASSADSAVGTQYF. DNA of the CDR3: TGTGCCAGCAGTGCGGACAGTGCAGTGGGTACGCAGTATTTT. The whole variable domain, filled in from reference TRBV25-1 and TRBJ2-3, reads EADIYQTPRYLVIGTGKKITLECSQTMGHDKMYWYQQDPGMELHLIHYSYGVNSTEKGDLSSESTVSRIRTEHFPLTLESARPSHTSQYLCASSADSAVGTQYFGPGTRLTVL.

CDR3 sequence reads: CATSSGTSGSDEQYF. In DNA form, the CDR3 reads TGTGCCACCAGCAGCGGGACTAGCGGGAGCGACGAGCAGTACTTC. The V and J genes are TRBV15 and TRBJ2-7; 14 positions match TRBD2. Germline CDR1 and CDR2: LNHNV and YYDKDF (reference sequence). The CDR3 loop spans 15 amino acids. V was pared by 3 bases and J by 5 bases, with 3 bases of the junction left unmatched. Full variable domain (remainder filled in from reference TRBV15 and TRBJ2-7): DAMVIQNPRYQVTQFGKPVTLSCSQTLNHNVMYWYQQKSSQAPKLLFHYYDKDFNNEADTPDNFQSRRPNTSFCFLDIRSPGLGDTAMYLCATSSGTSGSDEQYFGPGTRLTVT.

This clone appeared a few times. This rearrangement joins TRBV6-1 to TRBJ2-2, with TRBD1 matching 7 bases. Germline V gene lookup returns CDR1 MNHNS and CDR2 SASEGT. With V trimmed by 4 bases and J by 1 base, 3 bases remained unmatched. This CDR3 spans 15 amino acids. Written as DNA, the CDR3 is TGTGCCAGCAGTGGTAGGACAGGGAACACCGGGGAGCTGTTTTTT. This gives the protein CASSGRTGNTGELFF.